One and the same sample provided the 22 T cell receptor beta chains below, sequenced in a study of cytomegalovirus exposure and HLA in healthy donors. A multiplex PCR was run with 60 Vbeta primers and 13 Jbeta primers. The repertoire was sequenced with immunoSEQ multiplex PCR; TCRdb's copy has only in-frame clones and lacks some. Found here are some 98,000 clones, roughly 70% of them singletons; the top ten hold 2% to 3%. The sequenced sample consisted of PBMCs. These receptors originate from a man aged 50 to 60 in good health and CMV-seronegative.

This clone occurred a few times. The chain joins TRBV18 to TRBJ2-5; D not certain. Trimming took off 4 bases at V and 3 bases at J, with 6 bases between the two ends. The CDR3 is made up of 12 amino acids. The V gene's germline CDR1 is KGHSH and CDR2 LQKENI. CDR3 sequence reads: CASSRLKETQYF. Written as DNA, the CDR3 is TGTGCCAGCTCACGGCTTAAAGAGACCCAGTACTTC.

This clone came up once. This sequence joins TRBV13 and TRBJ2-7; 8 bases fit TRBD2. Germline loops: CDR1 PRHDT, CDR2 FYEKMQ (reference sequence). V was clipped by 1 base and J by 4 bases; unmatched bases: 9. The CDR3 spans 16 residues. The CDR3 nucleotides are TGTGCCAGCAGCTTAGTACGTAGCGGGGACGGGTACGAGCAGTACTTC. Amino acids: CASSLVRSGDGYEQYF.

The V and J genes are TRBV28 and TRBJ1-5; 9 bases fit TRBD1. The germline V gene has CDR1 MDHEN and CDR2 SYDVKM. This CDR3 spans 15 amino acids. V lost 6 bases and J lost 3; bases outside the gene matches: 6. The CDR3 nucleotides are TGTGCCAGCAGACTCACAGGGGGCAACAATCAGCCCCAGCATTTT. Amino acids: CASRLTGGNNQPQHF.

The chain has TRBV2 and TRBJ2-1; TRBD2 matches at 7 bases. Germline V gene data show CDR1 as SNHLY and CDR2 as FYNNEI. The J segment lost 1 base and the V segment lost 7 bases, leaving 4 bases of the junction unmatched. There are 14 residues in the CDR3. DNA for the CDR3: TGTGCCAGCAAAGAGGGACTATCCTACAATGAGCAGTTCTTC. Translated: CASKEGLSYNEQFF.

The genes are TRBV18 and TRBJ1-3, with a tentative D call TRBD1 (6 bases). V was pared by 3 bases and J by 8 bases, with 14 bases between. The germline V gene has CDR1 KGHSH and CDR2 LQKENI. The CDR3 sequence is 14 residues long. Here the CDR3 reads CASSPRQGQDTIYF. CDR3 nucleotide sequence: TGTGCCAGCTCACCCCGCCAGGGGCAAGACACCATATATTTT.

V and J are TRBV6-7 and TRBJ2-5, with D maybe TRBD1 (6 bases). TRBV6-7 is designated an ORF whose function remains uncertain. The CDR3 covers 16 residues. Deletions cut 2 bases from V and 7 bases from J, with 20 bases between. The CDR3 DNA follows: TGTGCCAGCAGTTACAGAGGGGGACACTTGGGGTCGACCCAGTACTTC. Protein sequence: CASSYRGGHLGSTQYF.

This chain links TRBV12-5 with TRBJ2-3; TRBD2 might be the D (6 bases). Germline lookup yields CDR1 LGHNT and CDR2 FRNRAP. Trimming removed 5 bases from V and 3 bases from J, with 9 bases in between. This CDR3 region has 13 residues. CDR3 bases: TGTGCTAGTGGTATCGCGGGGACAGATACGCAGTATTTT. Translation: CASGIAGTDTQYF. The full variable domain, its missing parts supplied by reference TRBV12-5 and TRBJ2-3, is DARVTQTPRHKVTEMGQEVTMRCQPILGHNTVFWYRQTMMQGLELLAYFRNRAPLDDSGMPKDRFSAEMPDATLATLKIQPSEPRDSAVYFCASGIAGTDTQYFGPGTRLTVL.

J is TRBJ1-1 and V is TRBV28; 11 bases are a match to TRBD1. The junction had 4 bases not matched to a gene; V was cut back by 3 bases and J by 1 base. Germline loops: CDR1 MDHEN, CDR2 SYDVKM. The CDR3 runs to 16 residues. CDR3 in DNA: TGTGCCAGCAGTTTCCCTGGACAGGGGGCGAACACTGAAGCTTTCTTT. Protein: CASSFPGQGANTEAFF.

The rearrangement joins TRBV5-4 to TRBJ1-2; TRBD1 agrees at 7 bases. The germline V gene has CDR1 SGHNT and CDR2 YYREEE (reference sequence). The V gene end was trimmed by 4 bases and the J gene end by 4 bases; junction bases not matched to a gene: 7. The CDR3 consists of 14 residues. The CDR3 bases are TGTGCCAGCAGCGCGAGGACAGGTCCCTATGGCTACACCTTC. Translated: CASSARTGPYGYTF.

The rearrangement joins TRBV28 to TRBJ1-3, with a possible D match to TRBD1 (5 bases). The germline V gene has CDR1 MDHEN and CDR2 SYDVKM. Trimming removed 6 bases from V and 12 bases from J, with 18 bases in between. This CDR3 comprises 13 residues. Here the CDR3 reads CASRTTGDGDIYF. CDR3 bases: TGTGCCAGCAGAACAACGGGGGACGGGGACATATATTTT.

This clone was recorded at least ten times. The rearrangement links TRBV5-1 to TRBJ2-3; D is undetermined. Germline V gives CDR1 SGHRS, CDR2 YFSETQ. V lost 5 bases and J lost 0, with 7 bases in between. There are 13 residues in the CDR3. This chain's CDR3 is CASRVTSTDTQYF. The CDR3 nucleotides read TGCGCCAGCAGGGTAACTAGCACAGATACGCAGTATTTT.

The chain combines TRBV19 with TRBJ2-1; TRBD2 agrees at 8 bases. Germline V gives CDR1 LNHDA, CDR2 SQIVND (reference sequence). The CDR3 is 16 amino acids. V shed 5 bases and J 3 bases; nucleotides not matched to a gene: 9. The CDR3 region is CASSGRAGVDYNEQFF. The CDR3 DNA sequence: TGTGCCAGTAGTGGGAGAGCGGGAGTAGACTACAATGAGCAGTTCTTC.

Only a few counts were recorded for this clone. The chain is built from TRBV4-1 and TRBJ2-1, with 13 bases matching TRBD2. This CDR3 comprises 17 residues. The junction had 4 bases not matched to a gene; V was cut back by 5 bases and J by 0 bases. Germline assignment: CDR1 MGHRA and CDR2 YSYEKL. CDR3 DNA sequence: TGCGCCAGCAGCACTCGACTAGCGGGGGGCTCCTACAATGAGCAGTTCTTC. Its translation: CASSTRLAGGSYNEQFF.

This chain connects TRBV7-9 to TRBJ2-3, with 9 bases aligning to TRBD1. The CDR3 contains 15 residues. Trimming at V came to 4 bases and at J to 5 bases, leaving 7 bases not matched to a gene. Germline values: CDR1 SEHNR, CDR2 FQNEAQ (reference sequence). The CDR3 here is CASSSNRDREDTQYF. Here the CDR3 DNA reads TGTGCCAGCAGCTCCAACCGGGACAGGGAAGATACGCAGTATTTT.

This clone appeared once. The chain combines TRBV27 with TRBJ2-7; 8 bases line up with TRBD2. The V segment lost 1 base and the J segment 3 bases; nucleotides outside the gene matches: 5. CDR1 MNHEY and CDR2 SMNVEV come from the germline V gene (reference sequence). The CDR3 is 15 amino acids. The CDR3 is CASSLLVAGRYEQYF. In DNA form, the CDR3 reads TGTGCCAGCAGTTTATTGGTAGCGGGACGCTACGAGCAGTACTTC.

V is TRBV18 and J is TRBJ2-3, with D perhaps matching TRBD2 (6 bases). Germline V gene data show CDR1 as KGHSH and CDR2 as LQKENI. Trimming pared 3 bases from V and 3 bases from J, leaving 10 bases between. The CDR3 is 14 amino acids. The CDR3 loop is CASSPRRETDTQYF. The CDR3 region has the DNA TGTGCCAGCTCACCGAGGCGGGAAACAGATACGCAGTATTTT.

The V and J genes are TRBV7-9 and TRBJ2-7; D not certain. Germline CDR1 SEHNR, CDR2 FQNEAQ (reference sequence). V lost 5 bases and J lost 5, with 4 bases in between. The CDR3 spans 10 residues. The CDR3 DNA reads as TGTGCCAGCAGCAGCAACGAGCAGTACTTC. It codes for CASSSNEQYF.

V usage is TRBV7-6 and J usage is TRBJ2-7; a weak D match, TRBD1 (6 bases). The V gene's germline CDR1 is SGHVS and CDR2 FNYEAQ. This CDR3 contains 17 residues. V was trimmed by 2 bases and J by 0 bases, leaving 17 bases between them. The chain's CDR3 is CASSLSHSGESSYEQYF. In DNA form, the CDR3 reads TGTGCCAGCAGCTTATCTCATTCAGGGGAGAGCTCCTACGAGCAGTACTTC. Combining the CDR3 with reference TRBV7-6 and TRBJ2-7 gives the whole variable domain GAGVSQSPRYKVTKRGQDVALRCDPISGHVSLYWYRQALGQGPEFLTYFNYEAQQDKSGLPNDRFSAERPEGSISTLTIQRTEQRDSAMYRCASSLSHSGESSYEQYFGPGTRLTVT.

The rearrangement links TRBV1 to TRBJ2-7; TRBD2, the table's D call, was not compared with the DNA. TRBV1 is labeled a pseudogene. This CDR3 spans 15 amino acids. CDR3 sequence reads: CTSSPSGSDSYEQYF. CDR3 DNA: TGCACCAGCAGCCCTTCCGGGAGCGATTCCTACGAGCAGTACTTC.

CDR3 amino acids: CASRTSGTGIGYNIQYF. Written as DNA, the CDR3 is TGTGCCAGTCGAACTTCCGGGACAGGCATCGGTTACAACATTCAGTACTTC. The chain couples TRBV28 to TRBJ2-4; TRBD1 agrees at 8 bases. V lost 9 bases to trimming and J lost 7 bases; unmatched junction nucleotides: 20. Germline V lookup: CDR1 MDHEN, CDR2 SYDVKM. This CDR3 spans 17 amino acids.

This clone was seen once. The chain uses TRBV9 and TRBJ2-5, with a tentative D call TRBD2 (7 bases). Germline loops: CDR1 SGDLS, CDR2 YYNGEE. Trimming removed 4 bases at V and 2 bases at J, with 12 bases between. This CDR3 spans 14 amino acids. The CDR3 DNA is TGTGCCAGCAGCACGGGGGGCTGGCAAGAGACCCAGTACTTC. The encoded protein is CASSTGGWQETQYF.

This clone showed up just once. This chain uses TRBV7-9 with TRBJ1-1; D is ambiguous. CDR3 size: 12 residues. From germline, CDR1 is SEHNR and CDR2 FQNEAQ (reference sequence). Trimming removed 0 bases from V and 7 bases from J, with 6 bases in between. As DNA, the CDR3 is TGTGCCAGCAGCTTAGCAAGGAGTGAAGCTTTCTTT. Amino acid sequence: CASSLARSEAFF.